The 5 T cell receptor beta chains given below trace back to one sample, sequenced in a study of early T cells in non-severe SARS-CoV-2 infection. TCRdb re-called the 5' RACE reads through MiXCR, storing one row per CDR3 protein. Of under 80,000 distinct CDR3 sequences in the sample, roughly 11% are singletons; the top ten hold about 3.8%. Sequencing was done on a sample of whole blood. These receptors all come from an adult who was a healthcare worker with PCR-confirmed SARS-CoV-2 infection or an uninfected control (not recorded which).

The sample holds a few counts of this clonotype. The V gene is TRBV21-1, the J gene TRBJ2-7; TRBD1 is taken as the D call from the table, unchecked against the DNA. TRBV21-1 is tagged as a pseudogene. The length of the CDR3 is 10 residues. CDR3 DNA sequence: TGTCCCGGGGACTCCTACGAGCAGTACTTC. Amino acids: CPGDSYEQYF.

This clonotype came up a few times. J is TRBJ2-1 and V is TRBV11-2; no definite D call. V lost 1 base and J 1 base, leaving 5 bases between the germline ends. In germline, CDR1 is SGHAT, CDR2 FQNNGV. This CDR3 comprises 14 residues. CDR3 loop: CASSLVVSYNEQFF. As DNA, the CDR3 is TGTGCCAGCAGCTTAGTTGTTTCCTACAATGAGCAGTTCTTC.

On this clonotype: A read error may explain this, as a much larger clone is one base away. J is TRBJ2-7 and V is TRBV18; D is unresolved. The germline V gene encodes CDR1 KGHSH and CDR2 LQKENI. The CDR3 is made up of 16 amino acids. V shed 4 bases and J shed 2 bases, with 18 bases lying between them. The CDR3 region is CASSLLGRLNPYEQYF. CDR3 DNA sequence: TGTGCCAGCTCACTCCTCGGACGGCTGAATCCCTACGAGCAGTACTTC.

At least ten counts were recorded for this clonotype. The chain recombines TRBV3-1 with TRBJ1-2; D call uncertain. V lost 1 base, J lost 6 bases, and 6 bases lay in between. Germline lookup yields CDR1 LGHDT and CDR2 YNNKEL (reference sequence). The CDR3 loop spans 12 amino acids. The CDR3 DNA reads as TGTGCCAGCAGCCAAGGAGCCCATGGCTACACCTTC. It specifies CASSQGAHGYTF.

This clonotype has a count of ten or more. The V and J genes are TRBV6-5 and TRBJ2-2; TRBD2 aligns across 7 bases. The germline CDR1 and CDR2 sequences are MNHEY and SVGAGI. V lost 6 bases to trimming and J lost 1 base; unmatched junction nucleotides: 2. The CDR3 consists of 14 residues. The CDR3 here is CASRLARNTGELFF. The CDR3 DNA is TGTGCCAGCAGACTAGCGCGGAACACCGGGGAGCTGTTTTTT.